This is a list of T cell receptor beta chains from one sample in a study of human thymus T cells. Data came from immunoSEQ multiplex PCR; TCRdb stores just in-frame clones and leaves some out. The table lists 45,000 to 75,000 clones, over 85% of them singletons. The sample taken for sequencing was blood. Source of these receptors: a boy under three years old with a congenital heart defect but otherwise immunologically healthy. Each CDR3 is given with its conserved first and last residue. A D gene is named only where the DNA matches it firmly. Expanded clones get a size class; other rows say once, few or many, or leave the size out.

V gene	J gene	D gene	clone size	CDR3 DNA	CDR3 protein
TRBV18	TRBJ2-3	TRBD2	-	TGTGCCAGCTCACCACCTAGCGGGAGGGATACGCAGTATTTT	CASSPPSGRDTQYF
TRBV5-4	TRBJ1-4	-	-	TGTGCCAGCAGGCTGTGGGGTGCTAATGAAAAACTGTTTTTT	CASRLWGANEKLFF
TRBV6-6	TRBJ2-7	-	-	TGTGCCAGCAGTTACGTTTGGGCAGGATCCTACGAGCAGTACTTC	CASSYVWAGSYEQYF
TRBV21-1	TRBJ2-7	-	-	TGTGCCAGCAGCCCAACGCCCGGGACGGACACCTACGAGCAGTACTTC	CASSPTPGTDTYEQYF
TRBV9	TRBJ2-7	TRBD2	-	TGTGCCAGCAGCGTAGGACCTAGCGGGGGTTACGAGCAGTACTTC	CASSVGPSGGYEQYF
TRBV7-9	TRBJ1-3	-	-	TGTGCCAGCAGCTTAGGCGTGGGGTCTGCTGGAAACACCATATATTTT	CASSLGVGSAGNTIYF
TRBV5-5	TRBJ2-7	TRBD2	-	TGTGCCAGCAGTCGTATAGCGGGGGAAACCCTCGAGCAGTACTTC	CASSRIAGETLEQYF
TRBV7-6	TRBJ2-3	TRBD2	-	TGTGCCAGCGCGCGGGGGGGGCGCACAGATACGCAGTATTTT	CASARGGRTDTQYF
TRBV5-1	TRBJ2-3	TRBD1	-	TGCGCCAGCAGCTTGAAGACAGGGGGCCGCGATACGCAGTATTTT	CASSLKTGGRDTQYF
TRBV25-1	TRBJ2-7	TRBD1	-	TGTGCCAGCAGTGAGTTGGGACAGAACTACGAGCAGTACTTC	CASSELGQNYEQYF
TRBV9	TRBJ1-1	-	once	TGTGCCAGCAGCGTGCAGGTAAACACTGAAGCTTTCTTT	CASSVQVNTEAFF
TRBV28	TRBJ2-1	-	-	TGTGCCAGCAGTTTATCTGGTTACAATGAGCAGTTCTTC	CASSLSGYNEQFF
TRBV4-1	TRBJ1-3	-	-	TGCGCCAGCAGCCAAGGCCAACAGGGTACCTCTGGAAACACCATATATTTT	CASSQGQQGTSGNTIYF
TRBV7-3	TRBJ2-1	-	-	TGTGCCAGCAGCTTAGGGGGCTTCGGGTACAATGAGCAGTTCTTC	CASSLGGFGYNEQFF
TRBV6-1	TRBJ2-7	-	-	TGTGCCAGCAGCAACACCTACGAGCAGTACTTC	CASSNTYEQYF
TRBV7-9	TRBJ2-7	TRBD1	-	TGTGCCAGCAGCCGCTACTCGACAGGGGCGGACGAGCAGTACTTC	CASSRYSTGADEQYF
TRBV7-6	TRBJ2-1	TRBD1	-	TGTGCCAGCAGCGCCACAGGGGGTTCCTACAATGAGCAGTTCTTC	CASSATGGSYNEQFF
TRBV5-1	TRBJ2-7	-	-	TGCGCCAGCAGCCCGGGGGAGCAGTACTTC	CASSPGEQYF
TRBV19	TRBJ1-1	-	-	TGTGCCAGTAGTGCTACAGGGAGTTGGACTGAAGCTTTCTTT	CASSATGSWTEAFF
TRBV6-6	TRBJ2-3	-	-	TGTGCCATCTTAACAAGGGAAGATACGCAGTATTTT	CAILTREDTQYF
TRBV4-1	TRBJ2-4	-	-	TGCGCCAGCAGCCAGTTATTTGTGGTTCTAGCCAAAAACATTCAGTACTTC	CASSQLFVVLAKNIQYF
TRBV23-1	TRBJ2-7	-	-	TGCGCCAGCAGTCATCTCACCGGGGGCAGAGTCTACGAGCAGTACTTC	CASSHLTGGRVYEQYF
TRBV28	TRBJ1-2	-	-	TGTGCCAGCAGTTCCCCCACCAACTATGGCTACACCTTC	CASSSPTNYGYTF
TRBV11-1	TRBJ1-2	-	-	TGTGCCAGCAGCTCCGGACAGAGAGGCTACACCTTC	CASSSGQRGYTF
TRBV29-1	TRBJ1-1	-	-	TGCAGCGTTATGGGGGGCATGAACACTGAAGCTTTCTTT	CSVMGGMNTEAFF
TRBV5-4	TRBJ1-1	-	-	TGTGCCAGCAGCTTGAAGGGTGTACAAGGCACTGAAGCTTTCTTT	CASSLKGVQGTEAFF
TRBV28	TRBJ1-5	-	few	TGTGCCAGCCGGGCGGGTAGCAATCAGCCCCAGCATTTT	CASRAGSNQPQHF
TRBV29-1	TRBJ1-2	-	-	TGCAGCGTTGAAGATGGCATCTATGGCTACACCTTC	CSVEDGIYGYTF